This T cell receptor (beta chain) emerged from a study of T cells in Graves' hyperthyroidism and ophthalmopathy. The ends were cut back, 3 bases at V and 10 bases at J, with 12 bases in the middle. Germline V CDR1 and CDR2: SNHLY, FYNNEI. The CDR3 is made up of 12 amino acids. Diagnoses were made from clinical symptoms, serum measures (thyroxine and TRAb), thyroid ultrasound and orbital computed tomography. This clonotype was recorded at least ten times. RNA transcripts served as the template for amplifying TCR beta CDR3 regions. The HTBI primer set served for first-round RT-PCR of the TCR CDR3. TCRdb reanalysed the multiplex PCR reads using MiXCR and keeps one entry per CDR3 protein. The sample lists 330,000 or so distinct CDR3 sequences, approximately 18% occurring once.

The TCR sequence derives from a woman in her 40s with Graves' ophthalmopathy. Sequencing was done on a sample of blood. The gene calls are TRBV2 and TRBJ1-1; D unresolved. For the CDR3, the DNA is TGTGCCAGCAGTGATAACGGGGTGGCAGCTTTCTTT. Encoded protein: CASSDNGVAAFF.